This TCR beta chain was identified during a study of spatial heterogeneity in lung cancer. Study at large: Raw sequencing reads included, on average, more than eight appearances of each unique TCR and UMI combination.

The time point was: sample taken at primary tumor resection. The donor group consisted of 72 patients who had untreated, early-stage non-small cell lung cancer. Extraction of whole RNA from tumor, nontumor lung or frozen PBMC preceded unsorted sequencing. This clonotype is labeled as medium-sized. Single TCR cDNA molecules each had their own unique molecular identifier. Each CDR3 protein is one row after TCRdb ran MiXCR on the 5' RACE reads. Counted here are just under 5,500 distinct CDR3 sequences, around 5.3% occurring once; the ten biggest clones make up 9.2%. The sample here was normal lung tissue next to the tumor, taken at surgery. The receptor was derived from a female donor with early-stage non-small cell lung cancer.

Written as DNA, the CDR3 is TGTGCCAGCAGGACCTTAGCGGGAATAACCACAGATACGCAGTATTTT. It specifies CASRTLAGITTDTQYF. The chain combines TRBV6-5 with TRBJ2-3; 8 nucleotides align to TRBD2. Per the germline V gene, CDR1 is MNHEY and CDR2 is SVGAGI. Trimming cost V 6 bases and J 2 bases; bases outside gene matches: 10. CDR3 length: 16 amino acids.